The T cell receptor (beta chain) described here comes from a study of cytomegalovirus exposure and HLA in healthy donors. Whole-study findings and limits: About 87% or about 30% of the time was how often most TCR beta V segments were productive, according to an earlier analysis.

Trimming cost V 0 bases and J 2 bases; bases outside gene matches: 4. This CDR3 is built from 17 residues. The germline gives CDR1 SGHDN, CDR2 FVKESK. This clone was found once. As yet, its antigen is unknown. It was with 60 Vbeta and 13 Jbeta primers that the PCR ran. Source study methods: A later analysis counted 65 million to 90 million unique TCR beta chains, some 11 million shared. Only in-frame clones appear in the TCRdb table, and some are missing; sequencing was by immunoSEQ multiplex PCR. The V and J calls and the clone size are those of that table, but D and trimming were determined from the DNA. Of roughly 190,000 clones detected, roughly four fifths appear once; the ten largest clones hold over 2%.

The chain employs TRBV14 and TRBJ2-5; 12 bases line up with TRBD2. The sequenced sample consisted of PBMCs. The origin of this receptor is a woman aged 25 to 39 in good health and CMV-seropositive. CDR3: CASSQETSGRIQETQYF. In DNA, the CDR3 is TGTGCCAGCAGCCAAGAAACTAGCGGGAGGATACAAGAGACCCAGTACTTC.